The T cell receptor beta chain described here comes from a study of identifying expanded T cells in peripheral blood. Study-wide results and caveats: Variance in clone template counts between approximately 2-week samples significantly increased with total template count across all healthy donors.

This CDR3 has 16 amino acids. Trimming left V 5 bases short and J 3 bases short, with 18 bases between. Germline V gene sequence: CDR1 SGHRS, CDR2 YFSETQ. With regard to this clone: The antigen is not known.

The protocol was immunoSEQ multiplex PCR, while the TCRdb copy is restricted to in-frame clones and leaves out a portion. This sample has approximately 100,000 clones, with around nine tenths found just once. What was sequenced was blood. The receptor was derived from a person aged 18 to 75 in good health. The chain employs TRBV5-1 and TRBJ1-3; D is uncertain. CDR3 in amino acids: CASSSQVGGRGNTIYF. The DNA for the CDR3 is TGCGCCAGCAGTTCCCAGGTCGGAGGGCGTGGAAACACCATATATTTT.